This passage covers 2 T cell receptor beta chains from one sample sequenced in a study of technical replicates of blood from several donors. The table came from immunoSEQ multiplex PCR; TCRdb's copy has only in-frame clones and leaves some out. This table has tens of thousands of clones, about nine tenths appearing once. Specimen: T cells isolated from PBMCs. All receptors come from a human donor in good health.

This chain connects TRBV4-1 to TRBJ2-7, with D perhaps matching TRBD2 (6 bases). V was pared by 4 bases and J by 0 bases, with 10 bases between. The germline CDR1 and CDR2 sequences are MGHRA and YSYEKL. The CDR3 has 14 amino acids. The CDR3 region is CASSLRESSYEQYF. CDR3 in DNA: TGCGCCAGCAGCCTTCGGGAGTCCTCCTACGAGCAGTACTTC.

The J gene is TRBJ2-5, the V gene TRBV6-5; 8 nucleotides agree with TRBD1. The germline V gene has CDR1 MNHEY and CDR2 SVGAGI. The CDR3 is made up of 15 amino acids. The V segment lost 4 bases and the J segment 5 bases; nucleotides outside the gene matches: 9. DNA for the CDR3: TGTGCCAGCAGTTCCCAAGCAACAGGGGGGGAGACCCAGTACTTC. This encodes CASSSQATGGETQYF.